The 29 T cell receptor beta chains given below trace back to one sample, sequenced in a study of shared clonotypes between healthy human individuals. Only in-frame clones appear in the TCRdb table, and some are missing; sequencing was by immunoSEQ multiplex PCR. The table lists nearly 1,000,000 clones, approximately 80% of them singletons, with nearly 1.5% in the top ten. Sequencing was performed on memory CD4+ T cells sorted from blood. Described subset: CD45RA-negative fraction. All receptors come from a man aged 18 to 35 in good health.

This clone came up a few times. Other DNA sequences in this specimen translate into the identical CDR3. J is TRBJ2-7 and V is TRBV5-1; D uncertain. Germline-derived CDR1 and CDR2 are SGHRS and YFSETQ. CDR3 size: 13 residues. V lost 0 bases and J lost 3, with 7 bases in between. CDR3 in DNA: TGCGCCAGCAGCTTGGGGCCCGACTACGAGCAGTACTTC. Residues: CASSLGPDYEQYF.

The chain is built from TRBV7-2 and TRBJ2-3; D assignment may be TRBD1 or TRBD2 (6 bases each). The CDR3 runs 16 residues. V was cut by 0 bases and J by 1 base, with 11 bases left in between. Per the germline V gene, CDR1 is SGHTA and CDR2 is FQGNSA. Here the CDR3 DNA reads TGTGCCAGCAGCTTAGCCCCGGGGGCCGGCACAGATACGCAGTATTTT. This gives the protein CASSLAPGAGTDTQYF.

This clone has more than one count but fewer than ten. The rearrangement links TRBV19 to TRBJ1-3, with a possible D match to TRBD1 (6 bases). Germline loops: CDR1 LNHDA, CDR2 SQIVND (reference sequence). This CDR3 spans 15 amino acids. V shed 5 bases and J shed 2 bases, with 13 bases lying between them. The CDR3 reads CASSPERTAGNTIYF. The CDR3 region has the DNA TGTGCCAGTAGTCCAGAGCGGACAGCTGGAAACACCATATATTTT.

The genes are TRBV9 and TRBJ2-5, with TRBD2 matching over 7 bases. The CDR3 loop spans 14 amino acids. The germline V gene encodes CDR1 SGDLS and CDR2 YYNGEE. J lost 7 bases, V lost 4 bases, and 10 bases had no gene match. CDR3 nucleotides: TGTGCCAGCAGCCAGGAGGGCCAGCGGGGGACCCAGTACTTC. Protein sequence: CASSQEGQRGTQYF.

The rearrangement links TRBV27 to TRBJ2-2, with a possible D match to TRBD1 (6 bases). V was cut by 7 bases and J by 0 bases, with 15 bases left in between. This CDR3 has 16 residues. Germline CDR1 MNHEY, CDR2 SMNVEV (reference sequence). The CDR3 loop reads CASTTWGQSNTGELFF. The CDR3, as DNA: TGTGCCAGCACCACATGGGGACAATCGAACACCGGGGAGCTGTTTTTT.

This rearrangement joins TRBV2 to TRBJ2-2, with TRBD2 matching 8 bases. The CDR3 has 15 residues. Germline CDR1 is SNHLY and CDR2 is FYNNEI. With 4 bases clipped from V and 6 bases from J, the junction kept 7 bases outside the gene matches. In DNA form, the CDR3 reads TGTGCCAGCAGTGGGAGCGGGAGTATTCCCGGGGAGCTGTTTTTT. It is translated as CASSGSGSIPGELFF. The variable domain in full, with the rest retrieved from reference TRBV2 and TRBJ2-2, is EPEVTQTPSHQVTQMGQEVILRCVPISNHLYFYWYRQILGQKVEFLVSFYNNEISEKSEIFDDQFSVERPDGSNFTLKIRSTKLEDSAMYFCASSGSGSIPGELFFGEGSRLTVL.

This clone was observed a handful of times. This chain's CDR3 is CASSPTRDTQYF. The CDR3 DNA reads as TGTGCCAGCAGCCCGACTAGGGATACGCAGTATTTT. The V gene is TRBV2, the J gene TRBJ2-3, with a weak D call TRBD2 (6 bases). Deletions cut 6 bases from V and 6 bases from J, with 10 bases between. This CDR3 contains 12 residues. CDR1 and CDR2 (germline): SNHLY, FYNNEI. Using reference TRBV2 and TRBJ2-3 for the parts outside the CDR3, the full variable domain is EPEVTQTPSHQVTQMGQEVILRCVPISNHLYFYWYRQILGQKVEFLVSFYNNEISEKSEIFDDQFSVERPDGSNFTLKIRSTKLEDSAMYFCASSPTRDTQYFGPGTRLTVL.

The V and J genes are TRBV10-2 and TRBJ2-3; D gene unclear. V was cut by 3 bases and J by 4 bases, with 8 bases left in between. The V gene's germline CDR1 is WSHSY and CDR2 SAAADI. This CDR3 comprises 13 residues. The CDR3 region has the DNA TGCGCCAGCAGTGAACTTCAGGCAGATACGCAGTATTTT. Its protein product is CASSELQADTQYF.

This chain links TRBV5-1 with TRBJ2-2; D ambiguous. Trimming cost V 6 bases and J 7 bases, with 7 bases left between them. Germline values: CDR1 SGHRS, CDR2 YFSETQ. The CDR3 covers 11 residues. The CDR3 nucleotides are TGCGCCAGCAAAAGGGTCGGGGAGCTGTTTTTT. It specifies CASKRVGELFF. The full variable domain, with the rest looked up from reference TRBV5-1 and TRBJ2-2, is KAGVTQTPRYLIKTRGQQVTLSCSPISGHRSVSWYQQTPGQGLQFLFEYFSETQRNKGNFPGRFSGRQFSNSRSEMNVSTLELGDSALYLCASKRVGELFFGEGSRLTVL.

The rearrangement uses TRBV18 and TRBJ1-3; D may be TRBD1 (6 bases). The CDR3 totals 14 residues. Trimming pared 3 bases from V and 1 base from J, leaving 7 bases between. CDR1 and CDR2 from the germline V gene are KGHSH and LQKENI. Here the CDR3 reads CASSPTGSGNTIYF. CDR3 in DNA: TGTGCCAGCTCACCGACAGGATCTGGAAACACCATATATTTT.

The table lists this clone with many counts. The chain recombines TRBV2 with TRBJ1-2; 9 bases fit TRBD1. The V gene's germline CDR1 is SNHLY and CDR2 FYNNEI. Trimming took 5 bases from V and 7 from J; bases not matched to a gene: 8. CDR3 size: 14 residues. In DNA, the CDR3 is TGTGCCAGCAGTATCGGGACAGGGCACGGTGGCTACACCTTC. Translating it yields CASSIGTGHGGYTF.

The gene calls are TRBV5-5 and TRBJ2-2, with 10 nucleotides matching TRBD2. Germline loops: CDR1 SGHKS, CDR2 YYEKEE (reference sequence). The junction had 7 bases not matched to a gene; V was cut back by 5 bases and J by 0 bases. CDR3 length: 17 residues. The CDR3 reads CASRPTAGGTNTGELFF. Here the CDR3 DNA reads TGTGCCAGCAGGCCCACAGCGGGAGGGACGAACACCGGGGAGCTGTTTTTT.

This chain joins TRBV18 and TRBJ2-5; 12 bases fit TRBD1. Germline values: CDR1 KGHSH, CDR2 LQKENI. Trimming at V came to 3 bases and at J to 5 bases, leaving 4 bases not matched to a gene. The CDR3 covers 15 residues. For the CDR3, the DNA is TGTGCCAGCTCACCGGGACAGGGGGCCTGGGAGACCCAGTACTTC. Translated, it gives CASSPGQGAWETQYF.

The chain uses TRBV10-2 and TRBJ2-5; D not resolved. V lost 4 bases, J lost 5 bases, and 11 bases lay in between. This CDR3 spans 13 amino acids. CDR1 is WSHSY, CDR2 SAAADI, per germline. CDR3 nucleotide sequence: TGCGCCAGCAGTGGGCTGGTCGGTGAGACCCAGTACTTC. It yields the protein CASSGLVGETQYF.

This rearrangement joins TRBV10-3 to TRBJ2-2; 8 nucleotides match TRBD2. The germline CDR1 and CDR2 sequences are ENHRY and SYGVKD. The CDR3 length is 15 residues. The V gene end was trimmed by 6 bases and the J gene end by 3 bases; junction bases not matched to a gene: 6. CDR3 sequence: CAIRPGGLDTGELFF. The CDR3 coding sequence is TGTGCCATCAGACCGGGGGGGCTGGACACCGGGGAGCTGTTTTTT.

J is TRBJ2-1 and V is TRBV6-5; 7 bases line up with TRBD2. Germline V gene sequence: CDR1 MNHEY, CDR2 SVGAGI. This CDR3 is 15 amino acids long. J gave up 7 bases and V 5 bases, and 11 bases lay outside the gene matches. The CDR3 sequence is CASSPPYRGRNEQFF. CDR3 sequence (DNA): TGTGCCAGCAGTCCTCCGTATCGCGGGAGAAATGAGCAGTTCTTC.

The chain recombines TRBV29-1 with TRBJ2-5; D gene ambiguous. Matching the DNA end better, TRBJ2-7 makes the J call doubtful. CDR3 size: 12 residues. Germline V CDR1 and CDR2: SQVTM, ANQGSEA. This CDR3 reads CSVEASGYEQYF. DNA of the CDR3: TGCAGCGTTGAAGCCTCGGGCTACGAGCAGTACTTC.

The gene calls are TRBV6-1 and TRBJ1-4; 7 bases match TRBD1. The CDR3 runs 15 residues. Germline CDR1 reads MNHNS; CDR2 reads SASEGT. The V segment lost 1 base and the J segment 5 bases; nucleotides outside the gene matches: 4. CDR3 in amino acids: CASSEGDSRNEKLFF. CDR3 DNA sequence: TGTGCCAGCAGTGAAGGGGACAGCCGAAATGAAAAACTGTTTTTT.

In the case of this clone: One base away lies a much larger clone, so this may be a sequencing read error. CDR3 nucleotides: TGTGCCAGCAGCCGGACAGGGGGCACTGAAGCTTTCTTT. Protein product: CASSRTGGTEAFF. This chain connects TRBV7-3 to TRBJ1-1, with 10 bases matching TRBD1. CDR3 length equals 13 residues. The V gene's germline CDR1 is SGHTA and CDR2 FQGTGA. The V gene end was trimmed by 5 bases and the J gene end by 4 bases; junction bases not matched to a gene: 1.

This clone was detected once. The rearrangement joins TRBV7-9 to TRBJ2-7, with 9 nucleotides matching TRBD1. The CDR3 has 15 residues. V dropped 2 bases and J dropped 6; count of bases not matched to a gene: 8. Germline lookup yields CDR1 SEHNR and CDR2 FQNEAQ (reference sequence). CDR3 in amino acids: CASSLRDREFGEQYF. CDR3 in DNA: TGTGCCAGCAGCTTAAGGGACAGGGAATTCGGCGAGCAGTACTTC.

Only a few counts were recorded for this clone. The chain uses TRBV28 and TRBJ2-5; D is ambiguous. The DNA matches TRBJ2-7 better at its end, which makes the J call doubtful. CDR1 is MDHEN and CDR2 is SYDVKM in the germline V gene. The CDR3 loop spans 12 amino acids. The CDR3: CASSPSTYEQYF. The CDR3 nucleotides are TGTGCCAGCAGCCCCTCGACCTACGAGCAGTACTTC.

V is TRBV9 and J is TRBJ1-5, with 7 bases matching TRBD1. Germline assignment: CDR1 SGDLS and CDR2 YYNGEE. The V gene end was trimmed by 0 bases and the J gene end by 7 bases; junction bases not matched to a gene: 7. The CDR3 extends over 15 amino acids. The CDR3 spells CASSVGDRGSQPQHF. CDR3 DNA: TGTGCCAGCAGCGTAGGGGACAGAGGGTCCCAGCCCCAGCATTTT.

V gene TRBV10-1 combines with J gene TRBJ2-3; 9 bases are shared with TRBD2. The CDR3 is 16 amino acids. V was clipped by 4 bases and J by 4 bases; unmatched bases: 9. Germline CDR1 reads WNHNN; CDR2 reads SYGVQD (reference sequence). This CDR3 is CASSAQAGGWADTQYF. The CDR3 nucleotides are TGCGCCAGCAGTGCACAAGCGGGAGGATGGGCAGATACGCAGTATTTT.

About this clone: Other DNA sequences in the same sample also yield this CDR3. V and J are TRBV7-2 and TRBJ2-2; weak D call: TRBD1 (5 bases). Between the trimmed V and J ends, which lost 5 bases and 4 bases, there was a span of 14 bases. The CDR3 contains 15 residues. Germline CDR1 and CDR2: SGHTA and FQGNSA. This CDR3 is CASSLRQGGTGELFF. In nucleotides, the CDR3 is TGTGCCAGCAGCCTACGGCAGGGCGGCACCGGGGAGCTGTTTTTT.

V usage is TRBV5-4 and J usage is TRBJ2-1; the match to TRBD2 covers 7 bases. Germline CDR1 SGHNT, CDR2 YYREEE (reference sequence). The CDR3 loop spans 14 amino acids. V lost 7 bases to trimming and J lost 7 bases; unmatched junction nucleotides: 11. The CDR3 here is CASGSLASLNEQFF. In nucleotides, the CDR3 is TGTGCCAGCGGCTCACTAGCGAGTTTGAATGAGCAGTTCTTC.

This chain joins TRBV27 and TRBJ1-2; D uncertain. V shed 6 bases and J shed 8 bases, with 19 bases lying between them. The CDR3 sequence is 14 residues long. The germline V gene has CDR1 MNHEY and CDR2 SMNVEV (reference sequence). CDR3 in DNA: TGTGCCAGCAGAATAAGAGCCGAGATCGGGGGCTACACCTTC. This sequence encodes CASRIRAEIGGYTF.

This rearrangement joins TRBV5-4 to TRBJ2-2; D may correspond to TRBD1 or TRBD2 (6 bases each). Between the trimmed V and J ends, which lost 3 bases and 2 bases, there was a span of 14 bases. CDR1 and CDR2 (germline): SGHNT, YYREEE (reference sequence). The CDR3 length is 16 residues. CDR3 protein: CASSWGVQGNTGELFF. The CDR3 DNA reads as TGTGCCAGCAGCTGGGGGGTACAGGGTAACACCGGGGAGCTGTTTTTT. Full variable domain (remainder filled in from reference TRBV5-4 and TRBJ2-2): ETGVTQSPTHLIKTRGQQVTLRCSSQSGHNTVSWYQQALGQGPQFIFQYYREEENGRGNFPPRFSGLQFPNYSSELNVNALELDDSALYLCASSWGVQGNTGELFFGEGSRLTVL.

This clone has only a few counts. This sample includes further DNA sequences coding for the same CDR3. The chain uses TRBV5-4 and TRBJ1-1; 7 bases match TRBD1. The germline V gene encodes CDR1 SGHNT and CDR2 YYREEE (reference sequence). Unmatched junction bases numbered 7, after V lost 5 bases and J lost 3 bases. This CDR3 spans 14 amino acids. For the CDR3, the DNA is TGTGCCAGCAGTTCCGACAGGGTGGACACTGAAGCTTTCTTT. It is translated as CASSSDRVDTEAFF. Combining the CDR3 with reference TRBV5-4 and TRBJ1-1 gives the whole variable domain ETGVTQSPTHLIKTRGQQVTLRCSSQSGHNTVSWYQQALGQGPQFIFQYYREEENGRGNFPPRFSGLQFPNYSSELNVNALELDDSALYLCASSSDRVDTEAFFGQGTRLTVV.

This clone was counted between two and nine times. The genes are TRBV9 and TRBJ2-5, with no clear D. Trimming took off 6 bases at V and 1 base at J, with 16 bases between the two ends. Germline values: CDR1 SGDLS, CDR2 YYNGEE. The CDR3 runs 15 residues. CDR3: CASNYFSGPQETQYF. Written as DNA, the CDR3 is TGTGCCAGCAACTACTTCTCCGGGCCCCAAGAGACCCAGTACTTC.